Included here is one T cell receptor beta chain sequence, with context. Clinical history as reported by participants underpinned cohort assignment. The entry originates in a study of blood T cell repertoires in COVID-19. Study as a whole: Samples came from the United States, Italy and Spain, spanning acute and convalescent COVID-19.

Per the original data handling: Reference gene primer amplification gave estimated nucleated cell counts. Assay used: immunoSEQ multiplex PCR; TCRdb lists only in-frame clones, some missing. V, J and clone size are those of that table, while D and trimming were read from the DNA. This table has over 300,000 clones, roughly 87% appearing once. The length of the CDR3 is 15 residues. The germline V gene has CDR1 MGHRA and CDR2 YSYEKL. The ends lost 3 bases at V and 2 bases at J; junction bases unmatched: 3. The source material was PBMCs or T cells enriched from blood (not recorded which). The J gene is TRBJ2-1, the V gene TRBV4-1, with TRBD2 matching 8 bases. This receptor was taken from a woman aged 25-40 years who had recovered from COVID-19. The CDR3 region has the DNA TGCGCCAGCAGCCAGCAGACTAGCGCCTACAATGAGCAGTTCTTC. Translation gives CASSQQTSAYNEQFF.